This is a list of T cell receptor beta chains from one sample in a study of identical twins. MiXCR, run by TCRdb on the 5' RACE reads, gives a single entry per CDR3 protein. The sample includes roughly 470,000 distinct CDR3 sequences, 13% to 15% of them seen just once. Another study also made use of these data, one on yellow fever vaccine responses in identical twins.

The material sequenced was CD4+ T cells sorted from blood. These receptors were taken from a woman aged 18-35 years in good health. The CDR3 runs from the conserved cysteine through the conserved F or W. D genes are given only for firm matches. The size field is filled for only some rows; it gives once, few, many or a size class.

length	V	J	size	D	DNA	CDR3
14	TRBV10-3	TRBJ2-4	.	.	TGTGCCATCAATGACGGGTTAGCCAAAAACATTCAGTACTTC	CAINDGLAKNIQYF
14	TRBV29-1	TRBJ2-5	many	.	TGCAGCGTTGATCTTGTCCGCGGTCGGGAGACCCAGTACTTC	CSVDLVRGRETQYF
16	TRBV11-2	TRBJ2-5	.	TRBD2	TGTGCCAGCAGCCCGCGACTAGCGGAGTTACAAGAGACCCAGTACTTC	CASSPRLAELQETQYF
17	TRBV7-3	TRBJ1-6	once	TRBD1	TGTGCCAGCAGGTTCCGACAGGGGTGCTCCTATAATTCACCCCTCCACTTT	CASRFRQGCSYNSPLHF
15	TRBV5-1	TRBJ1-5	.	TRBD1	TGCGCCAGCAGCCATGGGACAGGGGTCAATCAGCCCCAGCATTTT	CASSHGTGVNQPQHF
12	TRBV7-9	TRBJ1-1	.	.	TGTGCCAGCAGCTTACAGACCCATGAAGCTTTCTTT	CASSLQTHEAFF
18	TRBV4-3	TRBJ2-7	few	.	TGCGCCAGCAGCCAAGATTTCCCCAAGCAGACATATGGCTACGAGCAGTACTTC	CASSQDFPKQTYGYEQYF
14	TRBV7-2	TRBJ2-7	.	TRBD2	TGTGCCAGCAGCTTACGCGGGCCCGGGGGGGAGCAGTACTTC	CASSLRGPGGEQYF
16	TRBV7-2	TRBJ2-1	.	TRBD1	TGTGCCAGCAGCTTAGTTGGGCAGGGGGTATACAATGAGCAGTTCTTC	CASSLVGQGVYNEQFF
13	TRBV24-1	TRBJ2-3	.	.	TGTGCCACCAGTGACCTACGCACAGATACGCAGTATTTT	CATSDLRTDTQYF
14	TRBV7-9	TRBJ2-7	many	TRBD2	TGTGCCAGCAGCTCGACTAGCGGGTGGAACGAGCAGTACTTC	CASSSTSGWNEQYF
15	TRBV6-5	TRBJ2-2	.	.	TGTGCCAGCAGTTACGAACTACCGAACACCGGGGAGCTGTTTTTT	CASSYELPNTGELFF
16	TRBV21-1	TRBJ2-7	.	.	TGTGCCAGCACTACCTGGGGAAGGACAGCACCCTTCGAGCAGTACTTC	CASTTWGRTAPFEQYF
14	TRBV25-1	TRBJ1-1	many	.	TGTGCCAGCAGTGAATCTCGGGTTCTGGGTGAAGCTTTCTTT	CASSESRVLGEAFF
15	TRBV25-1	TRBJ2-2	.	.	TGTGCCAGCAGTCCTTGGGCGGGGATACCCGGGGAGCTGTTTTTT	CASSPWAGIPGELFF
15	TRBV29-1	TRBJ2-7	few	TRBD1	TGCAGCGTCGGAGGTGGACAGGGGGTCTCCTACGAGCAGTACTTC	CSVGGGQGVSYEQYF
13	TRBV6-4	TRBJ2-4	.	TRBD1	TGTGCCAGCTCACCCGGGACAGGGGCAACTCAGTACTTC	CASSPGTGATQYF
12	TRBV20-1	TRBJ2-5	.	TRBD2	TGCAGTGCTAGGACTAGCCCCCCGACCCAGTACTTC	CSARTSPPTQYF
16	TRBV4-2	TRBJ2-1	many	TRBD2	TGTGCCAGCAGCCAAGAATTTAGCGGGAGCTACAATGAGCAGTTCTTC	CASSQEFSGSYNEQFF
15	TRBV5-1	TRBJ2-7	.	TRBD2	TGCGCCAGCAGCTCCGGGACTAGCTTTTACTACGAGCAGTACTTC	CASSSGTSFYYEQYF
13	TRBV12-3/TRBV12-4	TRBJ2-4	.	.	TGTGCCAGCAGTATAACCGAGGGCAACATTCAGTACTTC	CASSITEGNIQYF
14	TRBV11-2	TRBJ2-5	.	.	TGTGCCAGCAGCTCGGGAGTATTGAAAGAGACCCAGTACTTC	CASSSGVLKETQYF
14	TRBV14	TRBJ2-2	many	.	TGTGCCAGCAGCCAACTCATGGACACCGGGGAGCTGTTTTTT	CASSQLMDTGELFF
13	TRBV2	TRBJ1-2	few	.	TGTGCCAGCATTGGGACCGACATCTATGGCTACACCTTC	CASIGTDIYGYTF
15	TRBV25-1	TRBJ1-1	.	.	TGTGCCAGCAGTGAATTTCGAAAGGGAGGCACTGAAGCTTTCTTT	CASSEFRKGGTEAFF
15	TRBV2	TRBJ1-4	.	.	TGTGCCAGCAGTGTTGGCCAGAAGCCTAATGAAAAACTGTTTTTT	CASSVGQKPNEKLFF
13	TRBV12-3/TRBV12-4	TRBJ2-7	.	TRBD2	TGTGCCAGCAGTAGCGGGAGGGCCCTCGAGCAGTACTTC	CASSSGRALEQYF
14	TRBV7-9	TRBJ2-5	few	.	TGTGCCAGCAGCTCTATCAGGGTTGAAGAGACCCAGTACTTC	CASSSIRVEETQYF
17	TRBV7-6	TRBJ2-3	.	.	TGTGCCAGCAGCCGATGGACAGCCACTGTTAGCACAGATACGCAGTATTTT	CASSRWTATVSTDTQYF
17	TRBV7-2	TRBJ2-1	many	TRBD2	TGTGCCAGCAGCGTAGCGGTAGCGGGAGGCTCCTACAATGAGCAGTTCTTC	CASSVAVAGGSYNEQFF
13	TRBV5-5	TRBJ2-7	.	TRBD2	TGTGCCAGCACAGCGGGGTGGGCCTACGAGCAGTACTTC	CASTAGWAYEQYF